This TCR beta chain emerged from a study of ipilimumab plus nivolumab after autologous stem cell transplantation. Starting 14 to 28 days after autologous transplant, ipilimumab 1 mg/kg was given. Trimming cost V 4 bases and J 2 bases, with 9 bases left between them. Per germline, CDR1 MNHEY and CDR2 SMNVEV (reference sequence). The CDR3 loop spans 14 amino acids. Measured with immunoSEQ multiplex PCR; TCRdb has only the in-frame clones, and not every one. The table lists about 43,000 clones, about 88% of them singletons, with nearly 0.9% in the top ten. This clone was found a few times. This clonotype was sampled from a male donor with multiple myeloma. The sample was PBMCs, taken in a trial of ipilimumab plus nivolumab as post-transplant consolidation. J is TRBJ1-5 and V is TRBV27; D gene ambiguous. The CDR3 reads CASSSRLGNQPQHF. CDR3 DNA sequence: TGTGCCAGCAGTTCGCGTCTGGGCAATCAGCCCCAGCATTTT.